The clone carrying this T cell receptor beta chain appeared once. Sequenced by immunoSEQ multiplex PCR; TCRdb stores in-frame clones only, minus some. The table has approximately 85,000 clones, about 94% seen once. This sample was included in a study of technical replicates of blood from several donors. The CDR3 runs to 13 residues. V was shortened by 6 bases and J by 3 bases, with 8 bases between the two germline ends. The germline V gene has CDR1 ENHRY and CDR2 SYGVKD. This chain links TRBV10-3 with TRBJ2-2, with a weak D call TRBD2 (5 bases). The specimen sequenced was T cells isolated from PBMCs. The source is a human donor in good health. The CDR3, as DNA: TGTGCCATCAGCATGCGGGACACCGGGGAGCTGTTTTTT. Residues: CAISMRDTGELFF.